This T cell receptor (beta chain) was sequenced in a study of vaccination effects on CD4 cells after COVID-19. Study background: Of the BNT162b2 and mRNA-1273 vaccines, participants received two doses of one or the other. Study-level findings and limits: Marked contraction was observed in infection-induced and vaccine-induced clones late after vaccination.

Notes on this clone: What it binds is not known.

TCRdb's copy holds only in-frame clones and misses some; the assay was immunoSEQ multiplex PCR. The sample has roughly 41,000 clones, roughly 70% seen once. V shed 4 bases, J shed 4 bases, and the junction held 3 bases outside the gene matches. This CDR3 is 14 amino acids long. The germline V gene has CDR1 SGHRS and CDR2 YFSETQ. Sequencing was preceded by expansion of antigen-specific CD4+ T cells with viral peptide pools in the ViraFEST assay. Scientists isolated CD4+ T cells after a roughly 9-day culture period ended. People in the vaccine group had not been infected with SARS-CoV-2 before, and their nucleocapsid antibodies were negative. With approximately 9.6 ug/ml peptides and around 9.6 IU/ml IL-2, a few million PBMC per well were cultured. Half-medium replacement with IL-2 medium occurred on days 3 and 7.

The chain employs TRBV5-1 and TRBJ1-2, with TRBD1 matching 11 bases. Sample: CD4+ T cells from PBMCs cultured with HCoV-OC43 spike peptides, taken before COVID-19 vaccination. Subset in this sample: HCoV-OC43 spike overlapping peptide pool stimulation. This TCR was sampled from a human donor who received a COVID-19 vaccine. In nucleotides, the CDR3 is TGCGCCAGCAGCGGGACAGGGGGATCCTATGGCTACACCTTC. This translates into CASSGTGGSYGYTF.